The clone carrying this TCR beta chain showed up just a few times. These data originate in a study of healthy donors' naive CD4 and CD8 T cells. TCR libraries were built from around 0.45 ug of total RNA by linear amplification. MiXCR was run by TCRdb on the reads, yielding one entry per CDR3 protein. The profile shows roughly 200,000 distinct CDR3 sequences, 65% to 75% of them singletons. The V gene's germline CDR1 is MNHEY and CDR2 SVGEGT. The CDR3 contains 11 residues. Trimming stripped 5 bases from V and 2 bases from J, with 3 bases between. The chain combines TRBV6-2 or TRBV6-3 with TRBJ2-5; D is ambiguous. The specimen was naive CD4+ and CD8+ T cells sorted from blood, pooled from several donors. This sequence was found in a pool of human donors in good health; the sample pools cells from several healthy donors. CDR3 protein: CASSMQETQYF. CDR3 in DNA: TGTGCCAGCAGTATGCAAGAGACCCAGTACTTC.